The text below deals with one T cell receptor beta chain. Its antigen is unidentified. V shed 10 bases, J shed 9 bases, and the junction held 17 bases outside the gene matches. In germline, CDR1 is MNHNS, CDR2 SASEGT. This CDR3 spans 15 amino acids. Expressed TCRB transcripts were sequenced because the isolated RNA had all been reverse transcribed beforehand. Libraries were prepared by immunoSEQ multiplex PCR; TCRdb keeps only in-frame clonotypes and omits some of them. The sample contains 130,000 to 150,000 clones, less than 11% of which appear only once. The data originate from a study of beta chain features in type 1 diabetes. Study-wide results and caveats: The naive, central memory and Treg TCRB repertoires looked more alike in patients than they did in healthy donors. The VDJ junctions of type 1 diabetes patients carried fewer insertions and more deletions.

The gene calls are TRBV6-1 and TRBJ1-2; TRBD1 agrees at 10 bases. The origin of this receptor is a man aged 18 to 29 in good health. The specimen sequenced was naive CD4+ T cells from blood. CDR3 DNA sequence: TGTGCCACCCCGGACAGGGGGGGATCTTGGAGCAGCTACACCTTC. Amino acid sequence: CATPDRGGSWSSYTF.